This TCR beta chain was sequenced for a study of blood T cell repertoires in COVID-19. Clones were sequenced by immunoSEQ multiplex PCR, and TCRdb holds only the in-frame ones, with some missing. The data contain 150,000 to 180,000 clones, about 88% of them singletons. V was shortened by 6 bases and J by 6 bases, with 12 bases between the two germline ends. Germline V gene lookup returns CDR1 SNHLY and CDR2 FYNNEI. The CDR3 length is 13 residues. J is TRBJ2-1 and V is TRBV2; D is perhaps TRBD2 (5 bases). The receptor's source is an older woman with COVID-19, enrolled during active disease. The sequencing input was peripheral blood. The CDR3 here is CASSRGIGNEQFF. In nucleotides, the CDR3 is TGTGCCAGCAGCCGGGGTATCGGCAATGAGCAGTTCTTC.